These 6 T cell receptor beta chains originate from one sample sequenced in a study of CD8 T cells in ankylosing spondylitis. TCRdb independently ran MiXCR on the 5' RACE reads; one entry per CDR3 protein. The top ten clones hold approximately 12% of a sample with tens of thousands of distinct CDR3 sequences, 6% of them seen once. The specimen sequenced was blood, either unsorted or a sorted T cell fraction (not recorded which). These receptors were obtained from a male donor with ankylosing spondylitis or in good health (not recorded which).

This clonotype was found a few times. J is TRBJ2-6 and V is TRBV20-1; no clear D. CDR3 length: 14 residues. V was trimmed by 6 bases and J by 0 bases, leaving 9 bases between them. Germline CDR1 is DFQATT and CDR2 is SNEGSKA (reference sequence). The CDR3 nucleotides read TGCAGTGCCAAGACGGACTCTGGGGCCAACGTCCTGACTTTC. Amino acids: CSAKTDSGANVLTF.

This clonotype was seen at least ten times. This chain uses TRBV10-2 with TRBJ2-7; 7 nucleotides match TRBD1. The germline CDR1 and CDR2 sequences are WSHSY and SAAADI. CDR3 size: 12 residues. V shed 10 bases and J 1 base; nucleotides not matched to a gene: 4. CDR3 sequence: CATGDSSYEQYF. Written as DNA, the CDR3 is TGCGCCACCGGGGACAGTTCCTACGAGCAGTACTTC.

By its share, this clonotype is medium-sized. V is TRBV15 and J is TRBJ2-3; TRBD1 aligns across 10 bases. The V and J ends lost 0 bases and 4 bases, in that order; junction bases with no gene match: 1. The CDR3 consists of 15 residues. The V gene's germline CDR1 is LNHNV and CDR2 YYDKDF (reference sequence). The CDR3 is CATSRDGQGADTQYF. The DNA for the CDR3 is TGTGCCACCAGCAGAGATGGACAGGGGGCAGATACGCAGTATTTT.

Ten or more counts support this clonotype. This chain links TRBV10-2 with TRBJ2-5; D possibly uses TRBD1 or TRBD2 (6 bases each). The length of the CDR3 is 17 residues. V lost 5 bases and J lost 3, with 22 bases in between. The V gene's germline CDR1 is WSHSY and CDR2 SAAADI. CDR3 DNA: TGCGCCAGCAGTAGGCGTGGGGGGCGGCGGCGGGAAGAGACCCAGTACTTC. Its protein product is CASSRRGGRRREETQYF.

This clonotype appeared many times. The chain has TRBV29-1 and TRBJ2-5; 8 bases are shared with TRBD1. With V trimmed by 5 bases and J by 1 base, 6 bases remained unmatched. Germline loops: CDR1 SQVTM, CDR2 ANQGSEA. CDR3 size: 14 residues. This chain's CDR3 is CSVYDRGRQETQYF. The CDR3 DNA reads as TGCAGCGTTTACGACAGGGGTCGCCAAGAGACCCAGTACTTC.

This clonotype was seen ten or more times. This sequence joins TRBV6-5 and TRBJ2-3; D is unclear. This CDR3 has 13 amino acids. Germline CDR1 MNHEY, CDR2 SVGAGI. V lost 4 bases to trimming and J lost 1 base, with 6 bases between them. The CDR3 here is CASSSLRTDTQYF. The CDR3 DNA reads as TGTGCCAGCAGTTCGTTACGCACAGATACGCAGTATTTT.